This T cell receptor beta chain stems from a study of T cell clonotyping in hematopoietic cell transplantation (dated by TCRdb to about 2021). With respect to the entire study: The study collected roughly 150 blood samples from some 33 consecutive transplant recipients and their related donors. Patients were recruited between September 2015 and 2017 and followed until September 2020 or death.

Points the paper makes about the study in general: The sample size was limited, and because cells were not sorted, the contributions of CD4 and CD8 repertoires could not be separated. Donor and pretransplant recipient Inverse Simpson Index values predicted broader posttransplant TCR repertoire diversity. Recipient repertoires showed only a small fraction of overlap with donor repertoires, and over 95% appeared de novo at the given depth. Recipient TCR diversity fell after transplant, with pathologically expanded clonotypes rising progressively from day 30 to day 180.

Relative to germline, V is missing 3 bases and J is missing 7 bases, with 6 bases of the junction outside any gene match. Reading from cysteine to phenylalanine, the CDR3 counts 13 amino acids. Only the CDR3 region is kept as DNA, spanning 39 bases read in frame from base 1. Reading the germline V gene (reference sequence) gives CDR1 LNHDA and CDR2 SQIVND. As for this clone: Its binding antigen is unknown. No base quality information exists; no much larger clone differs at one position.

Blood samples for TCR beta sequencing were given by related transplant donors. Using Nuclei Lysis Solution, genomic DNA was extracted from unfractionated peripheral blood mononuclear cells that were either fresh or cryopreserved. TCR beta CDR3 regions were amplified from genomic DNA with the immunoSEQ assay, a bias-controlled multiplex PCR using V- and J-specific primers. In a second PCR step, the CDR3 amplicons were tagged with a proprietary barcode plus Illumina adapter sequences. An Illumina MiSeq instrument was used for sequencing of the CDR3 libraries. Turning to the authors' computational methods: Export and quality control were performed with immunoSEQ Analyzer 3.0, and downstream analyses were performed with R Bioconductor and Immunarch. Only productive rearrangements in the normalized downsampled data set went into calculating the repertoire metrics. In the normalized cohort, a clonotype counted as pathologically expanded if the clonotype was larger than 5 templates. Repertoire diversity was measured with the Inverse Simpson Index. CMV-specificity analyses were carried out on the non-normalized data set to capture all clonotypes. Entries here come from immuneACCESS through TCRdb and include only in-frame sequences with V and J called. Some clones fail to appear in such tables; in the studies checked, an unresolved V gene covers under half of the shortfall, and the cause of the remainder is unknown. V and J calls and clone size are copied from that table; D and trimming were computed from the DNA. Recorded for this sample are fewer than 70,000 clones; around 94% of them occurred a single time. Around 1.6% of the sample comes from the top ten.

The origin of this receptor is a middle-aged man in good health. Some clones in this sample may be carry-over from other donors' samples. The sequence is built from TRBV19 and TRBJ2-7; TRBD1 aligns with 7 central bases. What was sequenced was peripheral blood mononuclear cells. The base sequence is TGTGCCAGTAGTATCAAGGGGGCAGGGGAGCAGTACTTC. Its translation is CASSIKGAGEQYF. The full variable domain, with segments outside the CDR3 supplied by the reference TRBV19 and TRBJ2-7 proteins, appears as DGGITQSPKYLFRKEGQNVTLSCEQNLNHDAMYWYRQDPGQGLRLIYYSQIVNDFQKGDIAEGYSVSREKKESFPLTVTSAQKNPTAFYLCASSIKGAGEQYFGPGTRLTVT.